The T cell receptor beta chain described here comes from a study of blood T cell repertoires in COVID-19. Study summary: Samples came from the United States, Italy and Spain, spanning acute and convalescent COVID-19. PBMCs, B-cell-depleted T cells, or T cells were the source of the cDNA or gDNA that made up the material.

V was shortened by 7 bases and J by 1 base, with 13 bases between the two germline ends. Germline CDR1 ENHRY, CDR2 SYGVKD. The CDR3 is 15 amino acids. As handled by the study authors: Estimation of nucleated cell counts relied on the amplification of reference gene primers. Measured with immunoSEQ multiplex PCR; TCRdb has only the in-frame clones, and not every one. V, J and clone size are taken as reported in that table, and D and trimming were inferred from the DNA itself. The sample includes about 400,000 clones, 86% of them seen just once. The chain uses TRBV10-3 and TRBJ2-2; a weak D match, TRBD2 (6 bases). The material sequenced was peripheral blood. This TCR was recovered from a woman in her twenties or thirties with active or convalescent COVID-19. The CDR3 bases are TGTGCCATCAAGGTTGGGCGGGAGAACACCGGGGAGCTGTTTTTT. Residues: CAIKVGRENTGELFF.